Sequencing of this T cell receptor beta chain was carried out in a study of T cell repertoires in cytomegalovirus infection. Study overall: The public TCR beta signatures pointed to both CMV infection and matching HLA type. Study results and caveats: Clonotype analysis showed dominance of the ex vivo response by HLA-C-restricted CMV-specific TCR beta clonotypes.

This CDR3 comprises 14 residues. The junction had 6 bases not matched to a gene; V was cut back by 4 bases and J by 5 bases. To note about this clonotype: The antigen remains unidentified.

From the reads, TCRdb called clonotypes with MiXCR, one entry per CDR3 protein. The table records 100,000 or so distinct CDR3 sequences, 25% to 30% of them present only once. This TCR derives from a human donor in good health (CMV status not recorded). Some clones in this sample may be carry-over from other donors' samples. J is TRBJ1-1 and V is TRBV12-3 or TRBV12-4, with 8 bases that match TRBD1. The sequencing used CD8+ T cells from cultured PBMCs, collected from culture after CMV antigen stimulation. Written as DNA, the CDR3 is TGTGCCAGCAGTTCCCAGGGGGCCGGGACTGAAGCTTTCTTT. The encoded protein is CASSSQGAGTEAFF.